The present entry profiles one T cell receptor (beta chain) with its context. What it binds is not known. Via MiXCR, TCRdb re-called the 5' RACE reads, giving one row per CDR3 protein. This table holds around 150,000 distinct CDR3 sequences, 7% to 8% found once. The V gene's germline CDR1 is LGHNA and CDR2 YNFKEQ. This CDR3 contains 15 residues. Trimming left V 0 bases short and J 6 bases short, with 14 bases between. The data originate from a study of CD8 T cells in ankylosing spondylitis. Findings and limits, study-wide: In synovial fluid and blood from reactive arthritis, some motif variants were previously reported.

The rearrangement uses TRBV4-2 and TRBJ1-1, with a weak D call TRBD1 (5 bases). The receptor was derived from a female donor with ankylosing spondylitis or in good health (not recorded which). The material sequenced was blood, either unsorted or a sorted T cell fraction (not recorded which). The CDR3 coding sequence is TGTGCCAGCAGCCAAGATCGGCGGGAAGGGGCTGAAGCTTTCTTT. It codes for CASSQDRREGAEAFF.